The rows below give T cell receptor beta chains drawn from one sample of a study of cytomegalovirus exposure and HLA in healthy donors. This table comes from immunoSEQ multiplex PCR, and its TCRdb copy is limited to in-frame clones, with some not included. The sample is made up of tens of thousands of clones, and the top ten hold about 2% of it. Sequences were obtained from PBMCs. The source of these receptors is a female donor in good health and CMV-seronegative. Each CDR3 is given with its conserved first and last residue. Fields, in order: J gene, D gene, CDR3 length, V gene, CDR3 protein. D genes are given only for firm matches.

j_call: TRBJ2-3
d_call: -
cdr3_length: 18
v_call: TRBV9
cdr3_aa: CASSVAGWREHRTDTQYF

j_call: TRBJ1-1
d_call: -
cdr3_length: 16
v_call: TRBV5-1
cdr3_aa: CASSLEGGRANTEAFF

j_call: TRBJ2-5
d_call: -
cdr3_length: 13
v_call: TRBV30
cdr3_aa: CAWSGTLAETQYF

j_call: TRBJ1-5
d_call: -
cdr3_length: 15
v_call: TRBV9
cdr3_aa: CASSPGGRGNQPQHF

j_call: TRBJ2-5
d_call: TRBD1
cdr3_length: 16
v_call: TRBV6-5
cdr3_aa: CASSYIGDRAGETQYF

j_call: TRBJ1-2
d_call: TRBD1
cdr3_length: 19
v_call: TRBV19
cdr3_aa: CASSIDTPGTGGAGYGYTF

j_call: TRBJ1-4
d_call: -
cdr3_length: 15
v_call: TRBV4-1
cdr3_aa: CASSLMGGLNEKLFF

j_call: TRBJ1-1
d_call: TRBD1
cdr3_length: 13
v_call: TRBV30
cdr3_aa: CACDRGLDTEAFF

j_call: TRBJ2-7
d_call: -
cdr3_length: 15
v_call: TRBV9
cdr3_aa: CASSPLPSASGEQYF

j_call: TRBJ1-1
d_call: TRBD1
cdr3_length: 14
v_call: TRBV5-5
cdr3_aa: CASSRGTGGTEAFF

j_call: TRBJ1-1
d_call: -
cdr3_length: 14
v_call: TRBV2
cdr3_aa: CASISMDRNTEAFF

j_call: TRBJ2-7
d_call: TRBD1
cdr3_length: 14
v_call: TRBV7-9
cdr3_aa: CASSPRDRVYEQYF

j_call: TRBJ1-2
d_call: -
cdr3_length: 14
v_call: TRBV11-3
cdr3_aa: CASSIGGDGHGYTF

j_call: TRBJ1-1
d_call: -
cdr3_length: 13
v_call: TRBV28
cdr3_aa: CASSEGGGLEAFF

j_call: TRBJ1-6
d_call: -
cdr3_length: 16
v_call: TRBV5-1
cdr3_aa: CASSPDGSGTYSPLHF

j_call: TRBJ1-1
d_call: -
cdr3_length: 12
v_call: TRBV19
cdr3_aa: CASSRRTDEAFF

j_call: TRBJ1-1
d_call: -
cdr3_length: 14
v_call: TRBV7-3
cdr3_aa: CASSPSGQNTEAFF

j_call: TRBJ2-5
d_call: TRBD1
cdr3_length: 16
v_call: TRBV7-6
cdr3_aa: CASSTVGDRGRETQYF

j_call: TRBJ1-2
d_call: -
cdr3_length: 15
v_call: TRBV18
cdr3_aa: CASSPRTALNYGYTF

j_call: TRBJ1-2
d_call: TRBD1
cdr3_length: 14
v_call: TRBV27
cdr3_aa: CASSLSGQGGGYTF

j_call: TRBJ2-7
d_call: TRBD1
cdr3_length: 15
v_call: TRBV7-9
cdr3_aa: CASSLGAGGIYEQYF

j_call: TRBJ2-2
d_call: -
cdr3_length: 17
v_call: TRBV9
cdr3_aa: CASSDSLGHLNTGELFF

j_call: TRBJ2-7
d_call: -
cdr3_length: 13
v_call: TRBV18
cdr3_aa: CASSPGQGGEQYF

j_call: TRBJ1-2
d_call: TRBD1
cdr3_length: 14
v_call: TRBV9
cdr3_aa: CASSAGTGPYGYTF

j_call: TRBJ1-5
d_call: TRBD1
cdr3_length: 15
v_call: TRBV7-8
cdr3_aa: CASSADRASNQPQHF